This paragraph covers one TCR beta chain sequence. Its antigen is currently unknown. The sample is drawn from a study of T cell responses to AZD1222 COVID-19 vaccine. Germline V gene lookup returns CDR1 MNHNS and CDR2 SASEGT. The CDR3 has 16 residues. J was trimmed by 5 bases and V by 2 bases; bases with no gene match: 3. Using immunoSEQ multiplex PCR, the repertoire was profiled, and TCRdb retains in-frame clones only, with some absent. The table records 130,000 to 150,000 clones, 85% to 95% of them present only once. Study-level findings and limits: Spike-specific TCR breadth and depth rose after two AZD1222 doses. Donors skewed white British and female; clonal diversity was possibly underestimated. Unmutated regions of variants are reportedly targeted by nearly half of spike-specific TCRs.

This specimen was peripheral blood, taken on day 0 of AZD1222 vaccination. The source of this sequence is an adult in good health. The V gene is TRBV6-1, the J gene TRBJ2-2; 12 bases map to TRBD2. The DNA for the CDR3 is TGTGCCAGCAGTGAACGACTAGCGGGAGTTACCGGGGAGCTGTTTTTT. Residues: CASSERLAGVTGELFF.